These 9 T cell receptor beta chains were all obtained from the same sample, sequenced in a study of cytomegalovirus exposure and HLA in healthy donors. Sequenced by immunoSEQ multiplex PCR; TCRdb stores in-frame clones only, minus some. The sample lists about 120,000 clones, approximately 87% occurring once. What was sequenced was PBMCs. The receptor source for this set is a woman aged 18-29 years in good health and CMV-seropositive.

The V and J genes are TRBV4-3 and TRBJ1-2; 9 bases are a match to TRBD1. The CDR3 consists of 16 residues. After removal of 2 bases from V and 2 bases from J, the junction contained 6 bases not matched to a gene. Per germline, CDR1 LGHNA and CDR2 YSLEER. The DNA of the CDR3 is TGCGCCAGCAGCCAATTCATTGACAGGGGGAACTATGGCTACACCTTC. Translation: CASSQFIDRGNYGYTF.

The chain joins TRBV4-2 to TRBJ2-3, with D possibly being TRBD2 (5 bases). This CDR3 spans 16 amino acids. V lost 0 bases, J lost 0 bases, and 10 bases lay in between. Germline CDR1 is LGHNA and CDR2 is YNFKEQ. The CDR3 sequence is CASSQEGGRSTDTQYF. CDR3 nucleotides: TGTGCCAGCAGCCAAGAAGGCGGGCGTAGCACAGATACGCAGTATTTT.

The chain is built from TRBV4-1 and TRBJ2-7, with 11 bases aligning to TRBD2. The CDR3 runs to 19 residues. The germline V gene encodes CDR1 MGHRA and CDR2 YSYEKL. V was pared by 1 base and J by 1 base, with 12 bases of the junction left unmatched. The CDR3 reads CASSQGSLSGGGKSYEQYF. CDR3 nucleotides: TGCGCCAGCAGCCAAGGAAGTCTTAGCGGGGGGGGGAAGTCCTACGAGCAGTACTTC.

This chain connects TRBV30 to TRBJ1-6; tentatively, D is TRBD1 (5 bases). Germline-derived CDR1 and CDR2 are GTSNPN and SVGIG (reference sequence). This CDR3 region has 13 residues. V was shortened by 1 base and J by 7 bases, with 8 bases between the two germline ends. CDR3 sequence (DNA): TGTGCCTGGAGTGGACAGTTAAATTCACCCCTCCACTTT. Its translation is CAWSGQLNSPLHF.

The sample holds a few counts of this clone. The chain links TRBV5-4 to TRBJ2-5, with 7 nucleotides matching TRBD1. Per germline, CDR1 SGHNT and CDR2 YYREEE (reference sequence). V was clipped by 2 bases and J by 5 bases; unmatched bases: 9. The CDR3 length is 15 residues. The CDR3, as DNA: TGTGCCAGCAGCTTTCGGGACAGCCGCAGGGAGACCCAGTACTTC. Residues: CASSFRDSRRETQYF.

The V gene is TRBV25-1, the J gene TRBJ1-4; D not certain. V gave up 2 bases and J gave up 3 bases, with 7 bases separating them. The CDR3 loop spans 14 amino acids. Per germline, CDR1 MGHDK and CDR2 SYGVNS. The CDR3 DNA sequence: TGTGCCAGCAGTGAAAGCGGACCTAATGAAAAACTGTTTTTT. It specifies CASSESGPNEKLFF.

The chain links TRBV25-1 to TRBJ1-2; D is unresolved. Trimming removed 5 bases from V and 4 bases from J, with 5 bases in between. CDR1 MGHDK and CDR2 SYGVNS come from the germline V gene. The length of the CDR3 is 11 residues. CDR3 amino acids: CASSTPYGYTF. The CDR3 DNA is TGTGCCAGCAGTACACCCTATGGCTACACCTTC.

This clone was observed a handful of times. The chain links TRBV10-1 to TRBJ1-1, with 10 nucleotides matching TRBD1. The germline CDR1 and CDR2 sequences are WNHNN and SYGVQD (reference sequence). V shed 6 bases, J shed 11 bases, and the junction held 15 bases outside the gene matches. The CDR3 sequence is 15 residues long. The CDR3 DNA follows: TGCGCCAGCAGCCCCGGACAGGGGGGACCCTCGGCTGCTTTCTTT. This gives the protein CASSPGQGGPSAAFF.

This clone was seen a single time. The chain carries TRBV2 and TRBJ1-2; D is perhaps TRBD1 (5 bases). The germline V gene encodes CDR1 SNHLY and CDR2 FYNNEI. V lost 3 bases to trimming and J lost 5 bases, with 19 bases between them. The CDR3 covers 16 residues. This CDR3 is CASSEKTAGSLYGYTF. The CDR3 nucleotides are TGTGCCAGCAGTGAGAAGACGGCAGGGTCGCTTTATGGCTACACCTTC.